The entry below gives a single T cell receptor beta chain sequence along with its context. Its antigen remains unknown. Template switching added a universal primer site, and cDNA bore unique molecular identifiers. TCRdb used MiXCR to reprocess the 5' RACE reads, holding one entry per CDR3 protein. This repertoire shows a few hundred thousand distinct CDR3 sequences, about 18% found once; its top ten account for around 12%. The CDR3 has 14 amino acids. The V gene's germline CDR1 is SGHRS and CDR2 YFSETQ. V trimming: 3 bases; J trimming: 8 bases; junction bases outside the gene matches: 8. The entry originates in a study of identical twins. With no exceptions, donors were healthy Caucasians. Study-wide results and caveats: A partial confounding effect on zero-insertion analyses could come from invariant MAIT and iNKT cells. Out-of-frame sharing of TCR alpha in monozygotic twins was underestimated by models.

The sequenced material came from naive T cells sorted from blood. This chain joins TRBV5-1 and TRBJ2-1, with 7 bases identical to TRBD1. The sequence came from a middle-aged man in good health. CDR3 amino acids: CASSSWTGSDEQFF. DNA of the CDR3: TGCGCCAGCAGCTCCTGGACAGGATCTGATGAGCAGTTCTTC.